Presented here are 19 T cell receptor beta chains from one specimen sequenced in a study of beta chain features in type 1 diabetes. No antigen has been identified for these receptors. Reverse transcription of all isolated RNA meant that expressed TCRB transcripts were sequenced. Clones were sequenced by immunoSEQ multiplex PCR, and TCRdb holds only the in-frame ones, with some missing. This sample carries hundreds of thousands of clones, about 14% of them seen once, and the ten largest clones take nearly 0.04%. Points from the study as a whole: In all four CD4+ subsets, TCRB CDR3 length was significantly, moderately reduced in type 1 diabetes.

Sequencing was done on a sample of naive CD4+ T cells from blood. These receptors were obtained from a man aged 18 to 30 with type 1 diabetes.

The V call is TRBV5-4, the J call TRBJ2-5; perhaps TRBD2 as D (5 bases). The CDR3 is 15 amino acids. From germline, CDR1 is SGHNT and CDR2 YYREEE (reference sequence). The V gene lost 4 bases and the J gene lost 5 bases, with 18 bases spanning the gap. CDR3 DNA sequence: TGTGCCAGCAGCCCCGGTAGTAGCGTGTGGGAGACCCAGTACTTC. Protein product: CASSPGSSVWETQYF.

The genes are TRBV6-1 and TRBJ2-1; 7 bases are a match to TRBD1. Germline V CDR1 and CDR2: MNHNS, SASEGT. J gave up 7 bases and V 4 bases, and 7 bases lay outside the gene matches. The CDR3 runs to 14 residues. CDR3 DNA sequence: TGTGCCAGCAGTGGTCAGGGGGTAGGAAATGAGCAGTTCTTC. Amino acids: CASSGQGVGNEQFF.

This clone was picked up one time. This sequence joins TRBV30 and TRBJ1-6; 8 nucleotides align to TRBD1. J was trimmed by 0 bases and V by 4 bases; bases with no gene match: 11. The CDR3 has 18 amino acids. From germline, CDR1 is GTSNPN and CDR2 SVGIG (reference sequence). The CDR3 spells CAWTRQGSQTSYNSPLHF. DNA of the CDR3: TGTGCCTGGACGAGACAGGGGTCGCAGACCTCCTATAATTCACCCCTCCACTTT.

This clone has more than one count but fewer than ten. The CDR3 DNA is TGTGCCAGCAGCTTGGGGACAGGGATCTACGAGCAGTACTTC. Translating it yields CASSLGTGIYEQYF. The chain employs TRBV5-6 and TRBJ2-7; 8 bases map to TRBD1. This CDR3 is built from 14 residues. Germline assignment: CDR1 SGHDT and CDR2 YYEEEE. Trimming took 0 bases from V and 3 from J; bases not matched to a gene: 2.

This clone was picked up a small number of times. V gene TRBV11-1 combines with J gene TRBJ2-1, with D perhaps matching TRBD1 (6 bases). The V end lost 4 bases, the J end lost 1 base, and 17 bases lay between the germline ends. The CDR3 consists of 17 residues. Germline V gives CDR1 SGHAT, CDR2 FQDESV (reference sequence). This chain's CDR3 is CASSSTGWGASYNEQFF. The CDR3, as DNA: TGTGCCAGCAGCTCAACAGGGTGGGGAGCGTCCTACAATGAGCAGTTCTTC.

The chain carries TRBV4-2 and TRBJ2-1, with 10 bases fitting TRBD2. Germline values: CDR1 LGHNA, CDR2 YNFKEQ. Trimming cost V 0 bases and J 8 bases; bases outside gene matches: 10. The CDR3 runs 17 residues. The CDR3 protein is CASSQDNRIAGGDEQFF. The DNA of the CDR3 is TGTGCCAGCAGCCAAGATAACAGGATAGCGGGGGGCGATGAGCAGTTCTTC.

This clone has only a few counts. The V and J genes are TRBV6-5 and TRBJ2-7; D is ambiguous. V was shortened by 4 bases and J by 4 bases, with 11 bases between the two germline ends. This CDR3 has 13 residues. Germline V CDR1 and CDR2: MNHEY, SVGAGI. CDR3 sequence (DNA): TGTGCCAGCAGTTGGGAAGAGAAATACGAGCAGTACTTC. Amino acid sequence: CASSWEEKYEQYF.

The sample holds a few counts of this clone. The gene calls are TRBV7-3 and TRBJ2-5, with 8 nucleotides matching TRBD1. Germline CDR1 is SGHTA and CDR2 is FQGTGA. The CDR3 is made up of 14 amino acids. Trimming removed 4 bases from V and 1 base from J; junction bases left unmatched: 2. CDR3 region: CASSSGQGQETQYF. The CDR3 bases are TGTGCCAGCAGCTCCGGACAGGGCCAAGAGACCCAGTACTTC.

V gene TRBV6-1 combines with J gene TRBJ2-3, with 9 nucleotides matching TRBD2. Germline CDR1 MNHNS, CDR2 SASEGT. The CDR3 contains 13 residues. V shed 6 bases and J 4 bases; nucleotides not matched to a gene: 2. The CDR3 coding sequence is TGTGCCAGCAGAGCGGGAGGCCCAGATACGCAGTATTTT. Its translation: CASRAGGPDTQYF.

Here the CDR3 DNA reads TGTGCCTGGAGTGCCGGACTGAAAGAGACCCAGTACTTC. Protein sequence: CAWSAGLKETQYF. The V and J genes are TRBV30 and TRBJ2-5, with D perhaps matching TRBD2 (5 bases). This CDR3 has 13 amino acids. Trimming removed 1 base from V and 3 bases from J, with 9 bases in between. Germline lookup yields CDR1 GTSNPN and CDR2 SVGIG (reference sequence).

This clone was counted a few times. The chain recombines TRBV30 with TRBJ1-4; 9 nucleotides line up with TRBD1. This CDR3 spans 14 amino acids. Germline V gene data show CDR1 as GTSNPN and CDR2 as SVGIG (reference sequence). Losses at the gene ends were 5 bases for V and 4 bases for J; bases not matched to a gene: 5. The CDR3 sequence is CAWAQGQGNEKLFF. CDR3 coding DNA: TGTGCCTGGGCCCAGGGACAGGGTAATGAAAAACTGTTTTTT.

This clone was counted only a few times. This chain links TRBV7-3 with TRBJ2-5, with D perhaps TRBD1 (5 bases). The CDR3 contains 14 residues. Trimming stripped 2 bases from V and 5 bases from J, with 12 bases between. CDR1 and CDR2 from the germline V gene are SGHTA and FQGTGA. In nucleotides, the CDR3 is TGTGCCAGCAGCTTATCTGGGGCTGTTGAGACCCAGTACTTC. It yields the protein CASSLSGAVETQYF.

V is TRBV18 and J is TRBJ2-7; D gene ambiguous. Germline lookup yields CDR1 KGHSH and CDR2 LQKENI. V was clipped by 6 bases and J by 1 base, with 7 bases between them. This CDR3 is built from 12 residues. CDR3 loop: CASSQGSYEQYF. In DNA, the CDR3 is TGTGCCAGCTCGCAAGGTTCCTACGAGCAGTACTTC. The whole variable domain, filled in from reference TRBV18 and TRBJ2-7, reads NAGVMQNPRHLVRRRGQEARLRCSPMKGHSHVYWYRQLPEEGLKFMVYLQKENIIDESGMPKERFSAEFPKEGPSILRIQQVVRGDSAAYFCASSQGSYEQYFGPGTRLTVT.

V gene TRBV30 combines with J gene TRBJ1-4; D unclear. CDR3 length: 15 amino acids. Trimming cost V 2 bases and J 0 bases, with 10 bases left between them. CDR1 and CDR2 (germline): GTSNPN, SVGIG (reference sequence). The CDR3 spells CAWSIGSATNEKLFF. DNA of the CDR3: TGTGCCTGGAGTATAGGGAGTGCAACTAATGAAAAACTGTTTTTT.

This clone was counted between two and nine times. The rearrangement links TRBV7-9 to TRBJ1-6; TRBD1 is a possible D gene (6 bases). CDR1 SEHNR and CDR2 FQNEAQ come from the germline V gene (reference sequence). The CDR3 length is 15 residues. Trimming removed 4 bases from V and 8 bases from J, with 15 bases in between. The CDR3 here is CASSSQGGGDSPLHF. In DNA, the CDR3 is TGTGCCAGCAGCTCCCAAGGGGGTGGTGATTCACCCCTCCACTTT.

V usage is TRBV6-1 and J usage is TRBJ2-4; D unclear. V shed 4 bases and J shed 0 bases, with 16 bases lying between them. Germline V CDR1 and CDR2: MNHNS, SASEGT. The CDR3 is 17 residues long. DNA for the CDR3: TGTGCCAGCAGTGTGCCTGGTCTTTGGACAGCCAAAAACATTCAGTACTTC. Translating it yields CASSVPGLWTAKNIQYF.

This clone was observed a few times. This chain connects TRBV5-6 to TRBJ2-2; no clear D. Germline V gene lookup returns CDR1 SGHDT and CDR2 YYEEEE. This CDR3 is 12 amino acids long. V was cut by 4 bases and J by 5 bases, with 6 bases left in between. CDR3: CASSRITGELFF. In DNA form, the CDR3 reads TGTGCCAGCAGCCGTATAACCGGGGAGCTGTTTTTT. Filled out from reference TRBV5-6 and TRBJ2-2, the complete variable domain reads DAGVTQSPTHLIKTRGQQVTLRCSPKSGHDTVSWYQQALGQGPQFIFQYYEEEERQRGNFPDRFSGHQFPNYSSELNVNALLLGDSALYLCASSRITGELFFGEGSRLTVL.

This clone was seen a handful of times. This CDR3 reads CASSTGRGYTF. The CDR3, as DNA: TGTGCCAGCAGCACAGGACGAGGCTACACCTTC. The rearrangement uses TRBV28 and TRBJ1-2, with a weak D call TRBD1 (5 bases). In germline, CDR1 is MDHEN, CDR2 SYDVKM. The CDR3 consists of 11 residues. V gave up 6 bases and J gave up 8 bases, with 10 bases separating them.

This clone was seen a handful of times. The chain employs TRBV2 and TRBJ1-2; the D gene is possibly TRBD1 (5 bases). Germline-derived CDR1 and CDR2 are SNHLY and FYNNEI. The CDR3 is 13 amino acids. V dropped 6 bases and J dropped 1 base, with 9 bases sitting between them. CDR3 sequence (DNA): TGTGCCAGCAGCGGGACGTTTAACTATGGCTACACCTTC. Residues: CASSGTFNYGYTF.